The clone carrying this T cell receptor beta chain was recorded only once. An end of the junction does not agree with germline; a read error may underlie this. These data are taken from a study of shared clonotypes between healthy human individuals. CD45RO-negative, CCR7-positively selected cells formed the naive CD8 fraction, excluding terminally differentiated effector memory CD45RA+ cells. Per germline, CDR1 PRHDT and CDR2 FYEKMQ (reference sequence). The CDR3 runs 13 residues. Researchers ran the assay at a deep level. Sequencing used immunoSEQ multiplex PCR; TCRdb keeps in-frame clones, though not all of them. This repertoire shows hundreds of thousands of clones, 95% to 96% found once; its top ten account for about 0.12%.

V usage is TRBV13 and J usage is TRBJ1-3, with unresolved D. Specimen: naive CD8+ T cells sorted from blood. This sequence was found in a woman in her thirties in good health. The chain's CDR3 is CASSLGPTEDSDF. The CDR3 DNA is TGTGCCAGCAGCTTAGGACCCACAGAGGATTCGGATTTT.